The T cell receptor beta chain described here comes from a study of tumor-infiltrating lymphocytes in primary liver carcinoma. Study information: Tumors, staged T1-T3 N0M0, spanned about 4.2 to 10 cm.

With around 500 ng total RNA as template and a constant-region primer, TCR beta cDNA was made. Investigators got TCR beta libraries out of three nested multiplex PCR rounds, done with slightly modified ARM-PCR. In the first two PCR rounds, TRBV1-TRBV30 forward primers were paired with a C-beta reverse primer, and each round lasted around 10 cycles. TCRdb passed the multiplex PCR reads through MiXCR, listing each CDR3 protein once. In the table there are some 120,000 distinct CDR3 sequences, 64% of which are singletons. Worth noting for this clonotype: A read error may explain this, as a much larger clone is one base away.

CDR3 size: 14 residues. V lost 4 bases, J lost 5 bases, and 7 bases stayed unmatched. Germline V gives CDR1 SGHKS, CDR2 YYEKEE (reference sequence). The tissue used was unsorted bulk material of 20-30 mg. RNA and DNA were co-extracted from it with the AllPrep DNA/RNA mini kit. The source of this sequence is a woman aged 55 to 70 with primary liver carcinoma and hepatitis B virus infection. The V call is TRBV5-5, the J call TRBJ2-5; 8 positions match TRBD1. Sequenced input: liver tumor tissue from sampling region 3. Stated subset: tumor region T3, left-lateral pole. CDR3 sequence: CASSHRGSGETQYF. CDR3 DNA: TGTGCCAGCAGCCACAGGGGGTCGGGGGAGACCCAGTACTTC.